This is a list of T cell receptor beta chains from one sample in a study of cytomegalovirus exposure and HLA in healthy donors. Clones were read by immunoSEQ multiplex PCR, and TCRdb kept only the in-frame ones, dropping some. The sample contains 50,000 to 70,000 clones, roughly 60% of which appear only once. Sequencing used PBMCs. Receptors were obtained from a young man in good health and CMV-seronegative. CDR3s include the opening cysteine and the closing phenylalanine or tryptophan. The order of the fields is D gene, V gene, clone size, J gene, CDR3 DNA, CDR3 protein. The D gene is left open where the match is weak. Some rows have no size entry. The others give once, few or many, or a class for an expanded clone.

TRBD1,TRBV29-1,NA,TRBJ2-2,TGCAGCGTTGCCTACACAGGGGTCACCGGGGAGCTGTTTTTT,CSVAYTGVTGELFF
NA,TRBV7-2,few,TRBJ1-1,TGTGCCAGCAGCACAACACAGGGAAACACTGAAGCTTTCTTT,CASSTTQGNTEAFF
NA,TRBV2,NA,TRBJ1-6,TGTGCCAGCAGTACGGACTCCGCTAATTCACCCCTCCACTTT,CASSTDSANSPLHF
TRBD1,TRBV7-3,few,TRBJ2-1,TGTGCCAGCAGCCTACTGGGACAGGAGCAGTTCTTC,CASSLLGQEQFF
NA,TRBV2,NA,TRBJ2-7,TGTGCCAGCAGTGAGGGACTGGGCCCTCTTTACGACGAGCAGTACTTC,CASSEGLGPLYDEQYF
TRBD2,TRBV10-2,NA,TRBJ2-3,TGCGCCAGCAGTGAGCCCGCCGTTTTGGCGGGGGGGGGATTCACAGATACGCAGTATTTT,CASSEPAVLAGGGFTDTQYF
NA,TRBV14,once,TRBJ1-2,TGTGCCAGCAGCCAAGAGACACTCAGCTATGGCTACACCTTC,CASSQETLSYGYTF
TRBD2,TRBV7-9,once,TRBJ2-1,TGTGCCAGCAGCTCACCGGGACTAGCGGGGGGTGAGCAGTTCTTC,CASSSPGLAGGEQFF
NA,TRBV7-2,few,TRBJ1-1,TGTGCCAGCAGCTTGGGGGGGCACAGCACTGAAGCTTTCTTT,CASSLGGHSTEAFF
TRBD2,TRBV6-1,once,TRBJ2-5,TGTGCCAGCAGTCTACTAGCGGGGGTAGGAGAGACCCAGTACTTC,CASSLLAGVGETQYF
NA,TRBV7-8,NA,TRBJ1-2,TGTGCCAGCAGCTTAAACCGGCAGGGGTCGGATGGCTACACCTTC,CASSLNRQGSDGYTF
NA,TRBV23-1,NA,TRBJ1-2,TGCGCCAGCAGTCTAGACAGTTTTTATGGCTACACCTTC,CASSLDSFYGYTF
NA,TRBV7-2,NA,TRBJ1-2,TGTGCCAGCAGCCCAGATAGGGGGAGAACTAACTATGGCTACACCTTC,CASSPDRGRTNYGYTF
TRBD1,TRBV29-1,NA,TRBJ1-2,TGCAGCGCAGGACAGGGGGCGGACTATGGCTACACCTTC,CSAGQGADYGYTF
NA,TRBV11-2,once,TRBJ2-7,TGTGCCAGCAGCTTAGTGGCAGGGGCCTACGAGCAGTACTTC,CASSLVAGAYEQYF
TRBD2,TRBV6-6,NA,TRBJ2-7,TGTGCCAGCAGCCCTGGACTAGCGGGGGGTAACGAGCAGTACTTC,CASSPGLAGGNEQYF
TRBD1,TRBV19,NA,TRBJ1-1,TGTGCCAGTAGTATTTCGGGACAGGGGGCCGGCACTGAAGCTTTCTTT,CASSISGQGAGTEAFF
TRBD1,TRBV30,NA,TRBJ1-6,TGTGCCTCCGGACAGGGGGCTTATAATTCACCCCTCCACTTT,CASGQGAYNSPLHF
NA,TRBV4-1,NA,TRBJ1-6,TGCGCCAGCAGCCAAGTCCCGGTCGGCTCCTATAATTCACCCCTCCACTTT,CASSQVPVGSYNSPLHF
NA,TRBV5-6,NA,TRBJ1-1,TGTGCCAGCAGCTTGGAGAGAGAAGCTTTCTTT,CASSLEREAFF
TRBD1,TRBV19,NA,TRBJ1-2,TGTGCCAGTAGGCCGACAGGGGGCGGTGGCTACACCTTC,CASRPTGGGGYTF
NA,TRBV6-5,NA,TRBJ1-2,TGTGCCAGCAGTTCGGGGTCCTATGGCTACACCTTC,CASSSGSYGYTF
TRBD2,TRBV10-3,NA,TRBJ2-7,TGTGCCATCAGGGGACTAGCAAGTTACGAGCAGTACTTC,CAIRGLASYEQYF
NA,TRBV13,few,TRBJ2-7,TGTGCCAGCAGCTTTGGCGGGGGCTCTTCCTACGAGCAGTACTTC,CASSFGGGSSYEQYF
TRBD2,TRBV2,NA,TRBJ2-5,TGTGCCAGCATTATGGCGGGGGGGGATGAGACCCAGTACTTC,CASIMAGGDETQYF
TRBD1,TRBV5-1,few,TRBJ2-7,TGCGCCAGCAGCGAGGGACAGGGCACCTACGAGCAGTACTTC,CASSEGQGTYEQYF
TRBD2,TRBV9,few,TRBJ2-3,TGTGCCAGTTCCCGGACTAGCTTTACAGATACGCAGTATTTT,CASSRTSFTDTQYF